The 32 T cell receptor beta chains listed next were all sequenced from one sample in a study of tumor-infiltrating lymphocytes in localized non-small cell lung cancer (dated by TCRdb to 2020 to 2023). The receptor library was made with the immunoSEQ multiplex PCR assay. TCRdb limited this immuneACCESS table to in-frame rearrangements with V and J called. A share of clones is missing; checked studies link under half to unresolved V genes, and the rest is unexplained. This sample comprises fewer than 15,000 clones, roughly 70% of them detected only once. 9.5% to 11% of the sample lies in the top ten. The sample was uninvolved lung tissue not adjacent to the tumor. These receptors originate from a human donor with non-small cell lung cancer.

The gene calls are TRBV9 and TRBJ2-7, with TRBD2 as a possible D gene (5 bases). The CDR3 consists of 13 residues. The V end lost 0 bases, the J end lost 6 bases, and 10 bases lay between the germline ends. Germline values: CDR1 SGDLS, CDR2 YYNGEE. CDR3 in amino acids: CASSVGPEGEQYF. The CDR3 DNA reads TGTGCCAGCAGCGTAGGGCCCGAGGGCGAGCAGTACTTC.

This clone has only a few counts. This chain uses TRBV4-3 with TRBJ1-1, with 8 positions matching TRBD1. V lost 0 bases, J lost 7 bases, and 7 bases stayed unmatched. The length of the CDR3 is 15 residues. Germline V gives CDR1 LGHNA, CDR2 YSLEER. The CDR3 protein is CASSQDFPGGFEAFF. DNA for the CDR3: TGCGCCAGCAGCCAAGATTTCCCAGGGGGCTTTGAAGCTTTCTTT.

The rearrangement uses TRBV28 and TRBJ2-5; no reliable D call. The CDR3 has 15 amino acids. Germline loops: CDR1 MDHEN, CDR2 SYDVKM. Trimming stripped 6 bases from V and 5 bases from J, with 19 bases between. The CDR3 DNA follows: TGTGCCAGCAGAAATTTAGGGCGAGGCGAGGAGACCCAGTACTTC. Protein product: CASRNLGRGEETQYF.

J is TRBJ2-7 and V is TRBV6-5; possible D gene TRBD2, 6 bases. This CDR3 has 14 residues. Germline V gene lookup returns CDR1 MNHEY and CDR2 SVGAGI. The V end was cut by 6 bases, the J end by 6 bases, with 18 bases between. The CDR3 nucleotides read TGTGCCAGCAGGAGCCCCTCCGGGGGACGCGAGCAGTACTTC. Translated: CASRSPSGGREQYF.

This clone came up a few times. The CDR3 protein is CASSLGGLRGVYEQYF. CDR3 nucleotide sequence: TGTGCCAGCAGCTTAGGGGGGCTCAGGGGGGTTTACGAGCAGTACTTC. This chain joins TRBV11-3 and TRBJ2-7; weak D call: TRBD1 (7 bases). Germline lookup yields CDR1 SGHNT and CDR2 YENEEA. Trimming removed 1 base at V and 4 bases at J, with 17 bases between. CDR3 size: 16 residues.

V usage is TRBV7-8 and J usage is TRBJ1-1, with D possibly being TRBD1 (5 bases). The V gene's germline CDR1 is SGHVS and CDR2 FQNEAQ. Deletions cut 3 bases from V and 0 bases from J, with 14 bases between. This CDR3 is built from 16 residues. The CDR3 here is CASSFRPLGVNTEAFF. CDR3 DNA: TGTGCCAGCAGCTTTAGGCCGTTGGGGGTGAACACTGAAGCTTTCTTT.

The rearrangement uses TRBV6-6 and TRBJ1-4; 7 bases are a match to TRBD1. CDR1 and CDR2 (germline): MNHNY, SVGAGI (reference sequence). V gave up 5 bases and J gave up 8 bases; unmatched junction bases: 11. CDR3 length: 15 residues. DNA of the CDR3: TGTGCCAGCAGTCGTTGGGGACAGTCAGGGGAAAAACTGTTTTTT. It translates to CASSRWGQSGEKLFF.

The chain carries TRBV28 and TRBJ2-1; D is ambiguous. The CDR3 covers 12 residues. Trimming shortened V by 6 bases and J by 6 bases, and 9 bases separated the two germline ends. The germline CDR1 and CDR2 sequences are MDHEN and SYDVKM. CDR3 sequence: CASRRFGNEQFF. CDR3 DNA sequence: TGTGCCAGCAGGAGGTTTGGCAATGAGCAGTTCTTC.

This sequence joins TRBV27 and TRBJ2-7; D not certain. Germline V CDR1 and CDR2: MNHEY, SMNVEV (reference sequence). Trimming removed 5 bases at V and 2 bases at J, with 7 bases between. The CDR3 is 12 residues long. CDR3 sequence reads: CASSPPTYEQYF. The CDR3 coding sequence is TGTGCCAGCAGTCCCCCCACCTACGAGCAGTACTTC.

The V and J genes are TRBV19 and TRBJ1-5; 11 bases line up with TRBD1. Trimming took 6 bases from V and 5 from J; bases not matched to a gene: 0. The CDR3 totals 13 residues. Germline assignment: CDR1 LNHDA and CDR2 SQIVND (reference sequence). The DNA of the CDR3 is TGTGCCAGTAGGGGACAGGGGGATCAGCCCCAGCATTTT. Protein: CASRGQGDQPQHF. The full variable domain, completed using reference TRBV19 and TRBJ1-5, is DGGITQSPKYLFRKEGQNVTLSCEQNLNHDAMYWYRQDPGQGLRLIYYSQIVNDFQKGDIAEGYSVSREKKESFPLTVTSAQKNPTAFYLCASRGQGDQPQHFGDGTRLSIL.

The chain recombines TRBV28 with TRBJ2-2; D may correspond to TRBD1 or TRBD2 (6 bases each). The CDR3 is made up of 16 amino acids. Trimming took 8 bases from V and 6 from J, leaving 22 bases between them. From germline, CDR1 is MDHEN and CDR2 SYDVKM. The CDR3 sequence: CASSSAAGQHAGELFF. The DNA of the CDR3 is TGTGCCAGCTCTAGTGCGGCGGGACAACACGCCGGGGAGCTGTTTTTT.

The chain couples TRBV9 to TRBJ2-7; unclear D gene. The germline CDR1 and CDR2 sequences are SGDLS and YYNGEE. The CDR3 is 13 residues long. V was shortened by 0 bases and J by 7 bases, with 11 bases between the two germline ends. The chain's CDR3 is CASSVAPAREQYF. The DNA for the CDR3 is TGTGCCAGCAGCGTAGCCCCGGCCCGGGAGCAGTACTTC.

V gene TRBV7-9 combines with J gene TRBJ2-3, with TRBD1 matching over 9 bases. The V gene end was trimmed by 2 bases and the J gene end by 3 bases; junction bases not matched to a gene: 3. The germline gives CDR1 SEHNR, CDR2 FQNEAQ (reference sequence). There are 15 residues in the CDR3. CDR3 nucleotide sequence: TGTGCCAGCAGCTTATTAGGGACAGGGACAGATACGCAGTATTTT. It yields the protein CASSLLGTGTDTQYF.

The CDR3 sequence: CASSNDRGSGGYTF. In DNA, the CDR3 is TGTGCCAGTAGTAATGACAGGGGATCGGGTGGCTACACCTTC. The chain combines TRBV19 with TRBJ1-2; TRBD1 agrees at 8 bases. Germline V gene lookup returns CDR1 LNHDA and CDR2 SQIVND (reference sequence). J lost 7 bases, V lost 4 bases, and 8 bases had no gene match. This CDR3 has 14 amino acids.

The CDR3 nucleotides read TGTGCCAGCAGTTTAAAGGTGAACACTGAAGCTTTCTTT. Protein product: CASSLKVNTEAFF. V gene TRBV27 combines with J gene TRBJ1-1; no firm D call. CDR3 length equals 13 residues. V was cut by 2 bases and J by 0 bases, with 4 bases left in between. Germline CDR1 reads MNHEY; CDR2 reads SMNVEV (reference sequence).

This chain joins TRBV4-1 and TRBJ2-7; D ambiguous. Germline V gives CDR1 MGHRA, CDR2 YSYEKL. The length of the CDR3 is 13 residues. Between the trimmed V and J ends, which lost 0 bases and 4 bases, there was a span of 7 bases. CDR3 DNA: TGCGCCAGCAGCCAAGATAGAGTGTACGAGCAGTACTTC. It yields the protein CASSQDRVYEQYF.

This sequence joins TRBV29-1 and TRBJ2-1; 8 bases fit TRBD2. The CDR3 runs 13 residues. The J segment lost 2 bases and the V segment lost 6 bases, leaving 3 bases of the junction unmatched. Germline V gene data show CDR1 as SQVTM and CDR2 as ANQGSEA. CDR3 sequence: CSVTSGAYNEQFF. The CDR3 DNA reads TGCAGCGTCACTAGCGGCGCCTACAATGAGCAGTTCTTC.

The chain recombines TRBV7-2 with TRBJ2-5; D tentatively fits TRBD1 or TRBD2 (5 bases each). From germline, CDR1 is SGHTA and CDR2 FQGNSA. V was cut by 1 base and J by 5 bases, with 8 bases left in between. The CDR3 covers 13 residues. The CDR3 sequence: CASSLGGSETQYF. CDR3 in DNA: TGTGCCAGCAGCTTAGGGGGGTCGGAGACCCAGTACTTC.

The CDR3 region is CASSYYNSPLHF. The CDR3 bases are TGTGCCAGCAGTTACTATAATTCACCCCTCCACTTT. The chain joins TRBV27 to TRBJ1-6; no clear D gene. Trimming pared 4 bases from V and 3 bases from J, leaving 1 base between. The CDR3 totals 12 residues. Germline V gene sequence: CDR1 MNHEY, CDR2 SMNVEV (reference sequence).

This clone was observed a few times. The chain carries TRBV6-5 and TRBJ1-1, with D hard to call. The CDR3 length is 15 residues. Germline V gives CDR1 MNHEY, CDR2 SVGAGI. Trimming pared 6 bases from V and 0 bases from J, leaving 14 bases between. The CDR3 loop is CASRRLPELNTEAFF. The CDR3 region has the DNA TGTGCCAGCAGACGACTGCCAGAGTTGAACACTGAAGCTTTCTTT.

J is TRBJ1-3 and V is TRBV14, with D possibly TRBD1 on 5 matching bases. Deletions cut 4 bases from V and 2 bases from J, with 6 bases between. This CDR3 region has 13 residues. Germline CDR1 is SGHDN and CDR2 is FVKESK. CDR3 in DNA: TGTGCCAGCAGCCTGGGACCTGGAAACACCATATATTTT. Amino acids: CASSLGPGNTIYF.

The chain combines TRBV11-3 with TRBJ2-7, with a weak D call TRBD1 (5 bases). Germline CDR1 and CDR2: SGHNT and YENEEA. Between the trimmed V and J ends, which lost 1 base and 3 bases, there was a span of 10 bases. The CDR3 totals 14 residues. The CDR3 nucleotides read TGTGCCAGCAGCTTAGCAGGGAACAGCTACGAGCAGTACTTC. Amino acids: CASSLAGNSYEQYF. The complete variable domain, with remaining parts taken from reference TRBV11-3 and TRBJ2-7, reads EAGVVQSPRYKIIEKKQPVAFWCNPISGHNTLYWYLQNLGQGPELLIRYENEEAVDDSQLPKDRFSAERLKGVDSTLKIQPAELGDSAVYLCASSLAGNSYEQYFGPGTRLTVT.

J is TRBJ1-4 and V is TRBV30, with TRBD1 as a possible D gene (5 bases). The CDR3 runs to 12 residues. Germline lookup yields CDR1 GTSNPN and CDR2 SVGIG (reference sequence). V lost 7 bases to trimming and J lost 4 bases, with 10 bases between them. The chain's CDR3 is CAFDRFNEKLFF. As DNA, the CDR3 is TGTGCCTTCGACAGATTTAATGAAAAACTGTTTTTT.

This chain uses TRBV14 with TRBJ2-1; 7 positions match TRBD2. V gave up 0 bases and J gave up 9 bases; unmatched junction bases: 5. The CDR3 has 14 amino acids. From germline, CDR1 is SGHDN and CDR2 FVKESK. CDR3 sequence reads: CASSQDVGGGEQFF. The CDR3, as DNA: TGTGCCAGCAGCCAAGATGTGGGGGGGGGTGAGCAGTTCTTC.

V usage is TRBV28 and J usage is TRBJ2-3; 7 nucleotides agree with TRBD2. This CDR3 spans 17 amino acids. J lost 3 bases, V lost 4 bases, and 13 bases had no gene match. Germline V gene lookup returns CDR1 MDHEN and CDR2 SYDVKM. In DNA form, the CDR3 reads TGTGCCAGCAGTTATGTTTGGAGGGACGGGGGGACAGATACGCAGTATTTT. It is translated as CASSYVWRDGGTDTQYF.

The chain combines TRBV29-1 with TRBJ2-7; a possible D gene is TRBD1 (5 bases). The CDR3 totals 13 residues. Trimming took 5 bases from V and 1 from J, leaving 12 bases between them. CDR1 and CDR2 from the germline V gene are SQVTM and ANQGSEA. CDR3 residues: CSVYLTESYEQYF. The CDR3 bases are TGCAGCGTTTATCTGACAGAGTCCTACGAGCAGTACTTC.

This clone was detected once. The rearrangement uses TRBV6-5 and TRBJ1-4, with D tentatively TRBD1 (6 bases). Germline CDR1 reads MNHEY; CDR2 reads SVGAGI. Trimming left V 2 bases short and J 8 bases short, with 18 bases between. The CDR3 spans 16 residues. The chain's CDR3 is CASSYTGAGGSEKLFF. The CDR3 coding sequence is TGTGCCAGCAGTTACACGGGGGCTGGGGGTTCGGAAAAACTGTTTTTT.

This chain uses TRBV29-1 with TRBJ2-3; 8 bases align to TRBD2. The germline V gene has CDR1 SQVTM and CDR2 ANQGSEA. The V gene end was trimmed by 0 bases and the J gene end by 3 bases; junction bases not matched to a gene: 8. This CDR3 contains 16 residues. The CDR3 region is CSVEDPPSGSTDTQYF. DNA of the CDR3: TGCAGCGTTGAAGATCCACCCAGCGGGAGTACAGATACGCAGTATTTT.

The chain couples TRBV6-6 to TRBJ1-4; 10 bases align to TRBD1. Germline CDR1 MNHNY, CDR2 SVGAGI (reference sequence). V lost 5 bases, J lost 8 bases, and 8 bases stayed unmatched. This CDR3 is built from 15 residues. The chain's CDR3 is CASSRPTGGGEKLFF. CDR3 bases: TGTGCCAGCAGTCGACCGACAGGGGGCGGAGAAAAACTGTTTTTT.

This clone occurred a few times. The V gene is TRBV19, the J gene TRBJ2-1; TRBD1 agrees at 8 bases. J lost 6 bases, V lost 8 bases, and 9 bases had no gene match. In germline, CDR1 is LNHDA, CDR2 SQIVND (reference sequence). This CDR3 contains 14 residues. CDR3 sequence (DNA): TGTGCCAGTCTCGACAGGGGAAGCCCCAATGAGCAGTTCTTC. This gives the protein CASLDRGSPNEQFF.

V and J are TRBV19 and TRBJ1-5, with 7 bases aligning to TRBD1. J lost 0 bases, V lost 4 bases, and 6 bases had no gene match. The CDR3 runs to 16 residues. The germline V gene encodes CDR1 LNHDA and CDR2 SQIVND (reference sequence). Here the CDR3 reads CASSNDRDYSNQPQHF. The CDR3 region has the DNA TGTGCCAGTAGTAACGACAGGGACTATAGCAATCAGCCCCAGCATTTT.

This clone turned up a few times. The J gene is TRBJ2-7, the V gene TRBV19; 13 nucleotides match TRBD2. The CDR3 totals 17 residues. The germline V gene has CDR1 LNHDA and CDR2 SQIVND (reference sequence). V was pared by 3 bases and J by 2 bases, with 7 bases of the junction left unmatched. CDR3 coding DNA: TGTGCCAGTAGTATTACGAGGGGACTAGCGGGAACCTACGAGCAGTACTTC. This encodes CASSITRGLAGTYEQYF. The whole variable domain, remainder taken from reference TRBV19 and TRBJ2-7, is DGGITQSPKYLFRKEGQNVTLSCEQNLNHDAMYWYRQDPGQGLRLIYYSQIVNDFQKGDIAEGYSVSREKKESFPLTVTSAQKNPTAFYLCASSITRGLAGTYEQYFGPGTRLTVT.